Presented here are 19 T cell receptor beta chains from one specimen sequenced in a study of T cell responses to AZD1222 COVID-19 vaccine. Profiling relied on immunoSEQ multiplex PCR, and the TCRdb table lists in-frame clones only, not all of them. This sample has fewer than 75,000 clones; under 95% occur once, and the top ten carry approximately 6.3%. The specimen comprised peripheral blood, sampled 28 days after the second dose of the MenACWY control vaccine. The origin of the receptors is an adult who received the MenACWY meningococcal vaccine as a control.

The chain links TRBV5-6 to TRBJ2-7, with TRBD2 identical over 12 bases. The CDR3 is 15 amino acids. V lost 4 bases and J lost 3; bases outside the gene matches: 5. From germline, CDR1 is SGHDT and CDR2 YYEEEE. CDR3 sequence (DNA): TGTGCCAGCAGCCTTCGACTAGCGGGGGACTACGAGCAGTACTTC. Translating it yields CASSLRLAGDYEQYF.

This rearrangement joins TRBV7-9 to TRBJ2-1; TRBD2 agrees at 14 bases. The CDR3 length is 18 residues. The V and J ends lost 2 bases and 4 bases, in that order; junction bases with no gene match: 7. Germline V gene sequence: CDR1 SEHNR, CDR2 FQNEAQ (reference sequence). The CDR3 coding sequence is TGTGCCAGCAGCTTATCCCGACTAGCGGGAGGGAATTACAATGAGCAGTTCTTC. Residues: CASSLSRLAGGNYNEQFF.

This clone was counted a single time. V usage is TRBV19 and J usage is TRBJ2-6; D not resolved. This CDR3 is built from 16 residues. The germline gives CDR1 LNHDA, CDR2 SQIVND (reference sequence). V was pared by 5 bases and J by 2 bases, with 13 bases between. CDR3 in amino acids: CASSGEGTTGANVLTF. CDR3 DNA sequence: TGTGCCAGTAGTGGGGAAGGAACGACTGGGGCCAACGTCCTGACTTTC.

The chain recombines TRBV7-9 with TRBJ2-2; D uncertain. This CDR3 contains 15 residues. Germline V gene data show CDR1 as SEHNR and CDR2 as FQNEAQ (reference sequence). V was pared by 4 bases and J by 3 bases, with 12 bases between. The CDR3 loop reads CASSSIGGDTGELFF. The DNA for the CDR3 is TGTGCCAGCAGCTCGATAGGTGGAGACACCGGGGAGCTGTTTTTT.

V is TRBV6-4 and J is TRBJ1-6, with TRBD1 matching 7 bases. This CDR3 contains 18 residues. Germline CDR1 MRHNA, CDR2 SNTAGT. After removal of 4 bases from V and 7 bases from J, the junction contained 16 bases not matched to a gene. The CDR3 loop reads CASSGIPQGQEMNSPLHF. Here the CDR3 DNA reads TGTGCCAGCAGTGGCATACCCCAAGGACAGGAGATGAATTCACCCCTCCACTTT.

Note on this clone: The sample contains more than one DNA sequence encoding this CDR3. The chain is built from TRBV4-1 and TRBJ2-7; 9 nucleotides align to TRBD2. Trimming at V came to 2 bases and at J to 3 bases, leaving 14 bases not matched to a gene. The CDR3 runs to 18 residues. Germline CDR1 reads MGHRA; CDR2 reads YSYEKL. The CDR3 protein is CASSQRGGGDSGLYEQYF. The CDR3 DNA follows: TGCGCCAGCAGCCAACGGGGCGGGGGGGACAGCGGACTCTACGAGCAGTACTTC.

The chain is built from TRBV30 and TRBJ1-2; D possibly corresponds to TRBD1 (5 bases). The germline gives CDR1 GTSNPN, CDR2 SVGIG (reference sequence). This CDR3 has 13 residues. Trimming took 8 bases from V and 3 from J, leaving 16 bases between them. DNA of the CDR3: TGTGCCGGCAGGGTGGGGGGGGACTATGGCTACACCTTC. Translation: CAGRVGGDYGYTF.

V usage is TRBV12-5 and J usage is TRBJ1-1, with D uncertain. V lost 0 bases to trimming and J lost 4 bases, with 3 bases between them. In germline, CDR1 is LGHNT, CDR2 FRNRAP. This CDR3 has 12 residues. For the CDR3, the DNA is TGTGCTAGTGGTTTGGTAGGCACTGAAGCTTTCTTT. Its protein product is CASGLVGTEAFF.

This rearrangement joins TRBV5-4 to TRBJ2-1; D may match TRBD1 or TRBD2 (5 bases each). The germline V and J ends were trimmed by 1 base and 1 base, with 9 bases remaining between them. The CDR3 covers 15 residues. Germline CDR1 reads SGHNT; CDR2 reads YYREEE (reference sequence). CDR3 residues: CASSLTGPSYNEQFF. The CDR3 DNA sequence: TGTGCCAGCAGCTTGACGGGACCTTCCTACAATGAGCAGTTCTTC.

Only one count was recorded for this clone. The gene calls are TRBV4-1 and TRBJ2-5; a possible D gene is TRBD2 (5 bases). Germline V gene lookup returns CDR1 MGHRA and CDR2 YSYEKL. V was shortened by 5 bases and J by 3 bases, with 13 bases between the two germline ends. CDR3 length: 14 amino acids. This CDR3 is CASSLRSEEETQYF. The CDR3 nucleotides are TGCGCCAGCAGCTTACGTAGCGAAGAAGAGACCCAGTACTTC.

The chain recombines TRBV12-3 or TRBV12-4 with TRBJ1-1; no reliable D call. Trimming stripped 3 bases from V and 0 bases from J, with 5 bases between. This CDR3 is built from 13 residues. The CDR3 spells CASSFSLNTEAFF. The CDR3 DNA sequence: TGTGCCAGCAGTTTCTCCCTGAACACTGAAGCTTTCTTT.

J is TRBJ2-1 and V is TRBV27; D perhaps matches TRBD2 (5 bases). V lost 5 bases, J lost 6 bases, and 11 bases lay in between. CDR1 and CDR2 from the germline V gene are MNHEY and SMNVEV (reference sequence). The CDR3 is 13 residues long. The CDR3 loop is CASSPSGGNEQFF. The CDR3 DNA reads TGTGCCAGCAGTCCATCAGGAGGCAATGAGCAGTTCTTC.

The chain carries TRBV19 and TRBJ1-1; no clear D. CDR1 and CDR2 (germline): LNHDA, SQIVND (reference sequence). The V end was cut by 5 bases, the J end by 6 bases, with 10 bases between. CDR3 size: 12 residues. The CDR3 loop reads CASSPGGAEAFF. In DNA, the CDR3 is TGTGCCAGTAGTCCTGGAGGAGCTGAAGCTTTCTTT. Complete variable domain (other parts from reference TRBV19 and TRBJ1-1): DGGITQSPKYLFRKEGQNVTLSCEQNLNHDAMYWYRQDPGQGLRLIYYSQIVNDFQKGDIAEGYSVSREKKESFPLTVTSAQKNPTAFYLCASSPGGAEAFFGQGTRLTVV.

The chain recombines TRBV18 with TRBJ1-1; D gene uncertain. The germline V gene has CDR1 KGHSH and CDR2 LQKENI. Trimming took off 3 bases at V and 2 bases at J, with 13 bases between the two ends. The CDR3 totals 15 residues. The DNA for the CDR3 is TGTGCCAGCTCACCCCCCCTGGCATCTAACACTGAAGCTTTCTTT. Amino acid sequence: CASSPPLASNTEAFF.

This clone was counted once. The chain links TRBV7-9 to TRBJ2-3; D possibly corresponds to TRBD2 (5 bases). The CDR3 covers 13 residues. With 4 bases removed from V and 6 bases from J, the gap between germline ends came to 11 bases. Germline V gene sequence: CDR1 SEHNR, CDR2 FQNEAQ (reference sequence). The chain's CDR3 is CASSSLGLDTQYF. CDR3 DNA: TGTGCCAGCAGCTCACTAGGGTTGGATACGCAGTATTTT.

This clone was found once. The V gene is TRBV7-2, the J gene TRBJ2-7; D ambiguous. V lost 1 base and J 5 bases, leaving 9 bases between the germline ends. CDR3 length equals 13 residues. The germline CDR1 and CDR2 sequences are SGHTA and FQGNSA. For the CDR3, the DNA is TGTGCCAGCAGCTTAGTGGTTCCCGACGAGCAGTACTTC. The encoded protein is CASSLVVPDEQYF.

The chain links TRBV19 to TRBJ2-3, with a weak D call TRBD1 (5 bases). CDR3 length: 13 residues. Germline CDR1 is LNHDA and CDR2 is SQIVND (reference sequence). V lost 5 bases to trimming and J lost 3 bases, with 9 bases between them. The DNA for the CDR3 is TGTGCCAGTAGTTCAGGGTGGACAGATACGCAGTATTTT. Translating gives CASSSGWTDTQYF.

The CDR3 region is CASSFRTMGELFF. The DNA of the CDR3 is TGTGCCAGTAGTTTCCGAACAATGGGGGAGCTGTTTTTT. V usage is TRBV19 and J usage is TRBJ2-2; D unresolved. The germline V and J ends were trimmed by 5 bases and 8 bases, with 12 bases remaining between them. The germline V gene has CDR1 LNHDA and CDR2 SQIVND (reference sequence). This CDR3 contains 13 residues. Supplemented by reference TRBV19 and TRBJ2-2, the full variable domain reads DGGITQSPKYLFRKEGQNVTLSCEQNLNHDAMYWYRQDPGQGLRLIYYSQIVNDFQKGDIAEGYSVSREKKESFPLTVTSAQKNPTAFYLCASSFRTMGELFFGEGSRLTVL.

The chain links TRBV3-1 (or the pseudogene TRBV3-2) to TRBJ2-5; a possible D gene is TRBD2 (6 bases). Germline V gene lookup returns CDR1 LGHDT and CDR2 YNNKEL (reference sequence). The ends were cut back, 5 bases at V and 2 bases at J, with 15 bases in the middle. The CDR3 loop spans 15 amino acids. CDR3 DNA sequence: TGTGCCAGCAGCGACCCGGGACTTAATCAAGAGACCCAGTACTTC. It specifies CASSDPGLNQETQYF.